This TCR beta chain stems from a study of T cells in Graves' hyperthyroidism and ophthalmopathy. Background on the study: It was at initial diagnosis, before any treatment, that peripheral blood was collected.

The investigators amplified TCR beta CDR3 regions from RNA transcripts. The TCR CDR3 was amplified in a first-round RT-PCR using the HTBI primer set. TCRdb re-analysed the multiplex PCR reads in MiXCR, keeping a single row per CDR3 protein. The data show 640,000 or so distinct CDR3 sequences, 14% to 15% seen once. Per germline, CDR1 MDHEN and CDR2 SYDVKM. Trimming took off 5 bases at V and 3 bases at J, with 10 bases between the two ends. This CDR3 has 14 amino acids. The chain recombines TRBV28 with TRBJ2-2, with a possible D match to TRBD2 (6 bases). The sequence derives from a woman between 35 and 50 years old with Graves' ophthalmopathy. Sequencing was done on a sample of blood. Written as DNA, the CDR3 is TGTGCCAGCAGTGCCGGGACTGACACCGGGGAGCTGTTTTTT. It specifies CASSAGTDTGELFF. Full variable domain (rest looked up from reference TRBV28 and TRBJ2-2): DVKVTQSSRYLVKRTGEKVFLECVQDMDHENMFWYRQDPGLGLRLIYFSYDVKMKEKGDIPEGYSVSREKKERFSLILESASTNQTSMYLCASSAGTDTGELFFGEGSRLTVL.